The sequence of this T cell receptor (beta chain) was determined in a study of CD8+ T cells in alopecia areata. Study details: Treated patients received oral tofacitinib, 5 to 10 mg twice daily.

About this clone itself: The antigen is not known.

The V and J ends lost 6 bases and 4 bases respectively, with 20 bases between them. Germline CDR1 is SGDLS and CDR2 is YYNGEE. There are 16 residues in the CDR3. After isolation, RNA underwent reverse transcription to generate cDNA as the sequencing template. Profiling relied on immunoSEQ multiplex PCR, and the TCRdb table lists in-frame clones only, not all of them. Here the sample spans 160,000 or so clones, about 70% being singletons. Broader study findings: Compared with normal scalp, lesional scalp had higher clonality and more expanded CD8+ clones.

The sample in question was CD8+ T cells sorted from blood, obtained at week 0. This chain uses TRBV9 with TRBJ1-3, with D unclear. The sequence derives from a human donor with alopecia areata. The CDR3 here is CASNPGTDPGGNTIYF. The DNA for the CDR3 is TGTGCCAGCAACCCAGGAACAGACCCCGGAGGAAACACCATATATTTT.